This paragraph reports one TCR beta chain. The sample originates from a study of PD-L1 blockade in urothelial cancer. Overall study: Treatment start was followed by blood analysis at 3 weeks (second dose) and again at 6 weeks. The study recovered a median of 141,255 T cells per blood sample.

Patients in the study were battling locally advanced or metastatic urothelial carcinoma. Measured with immunoSEQ multiplex PCR; TCRdb has only the in-frame clones, and not every one. The data contain over 50,000 clones, roughly 84% of them singletons. This CDR3 comprises 15 residues. Trimming removed 1 base from V and 3 bases from J; junction bases left unmatched: 3. Germline V gene data show CDR1 as MDHEN and CDR2 as SYDVKM. The rearrangement joins TRBV28 to TRBJ1-3, with 7 bases aligning to TRBD1. This TCR derives from a man in his forties or fifties with urothelial cancer. Material: PBMCs, obtained around atezolizumab (anti-PD-L1) treatment. CDR3 sequence (DNA): TGTGCCAGCAGTTTATTCGCAGGGGGTGGAAACACCATATATTTT. Amino acids: CASSLFAGGGNTIYF.